This T cell receptor beta chain is drawn from a study of CD8 T cells in Susac syndrome. Peripheral blood CD8+ and CD4+ T cells were profiled by TCR beta sequencing. FACS enriched CD8+ TEMRA cells, while bulk CD8+ and CD4+ were negatively isolated. When the RNA was reverse transcribed, random hexamers were used with an input of about 0.5 to 1 ug. Amplification of TCR beta CDR3 across 54 Vbeta and 13 Jbeta was performed with immunoSEQ multiplex PCR. TCRdb itself ran the immunoSEQ multiplex PCR reads through MiXCR, one entry per CDR3 protein. This table holds 150,000 to 200,000 distinct CDR3 sequences, about 93% found once. For this clonotype: Germline and junction disagree at one end, which may indicate a read error.

The CDR3 is made up of 15 amino acids. Germline lookup yields CDR1 MGHDK and CDR2 SYGVNS. The TCR originated in a human donor in good health. The sequenced sample was CD4+ T cells from PBMCs. This chain joins TRBV25-1 and TRBJ2-7, with 7 bases matching TRBD1. CDR3 in amino acids: CASSDPGQNTYEQYF. CDR3 DNA: TGTGCCAGTAGTGACCCGGGACAGAACACTTACGAGCAGTACTTC.